One sample yielded the 5 T cell receptor beta chains listed below, sequenced in a study of T cells in Graves' hyperthyroidism and ophthalmopathy. TCR beta CDR3 sequences were amplified from RNA transcripts. The primer set for the first-round RT-PCR of the TCR CDR3 was HTBI. TCRdb passed the multiplex PCR reads through MiXCR, listing each CDR3 protein once. The sample holds a few hundred thousand distinct CDR3 sequences, 15% to 19% seen once. The sequenced material came from blood. The receptors stem from a woman aged 18-30 years with Graves' hyperthyroidism that later progressed to Graves' ophthalmopathy.

This chain links TRBV30 with TRBJ1-2; D may be TRBD1 (5 bases). V gave up 6 bases and J gave up 3 bases, with 20 bases separating them. Germline CDR1 is GTSNPN and CDR2 is SVGIG (reference sequence). The length of the CDR3 is 15 residues. As DNA, the CDR3 is TGTGCCTGCCTTAATACAAAGGGGCGATACTATGGCTACACCTTC. Protein sequence: CACLNTKGRYYGYTF.

This clonotype was detected many times. V gene TRBV13 combines with J gene TRBJ2-4; D gene unclear. Germline V gene sequence: CDR1 PRHDT, CDR2 FYEKMQ (reference sequence). Trimming took 0 bases from V and 5 from J, leaving 11 bases between them. This CDR3 spans 15 amino acids. The CDR3 bases are TGTGCCAGCAGCTTAGGCCACCACGGCGAAAACATTCAGTACTTC. Protein sequence: CASSLGHHGENIQYF.

The chain combines TRBV5-1 with TRBJ2-4; D gene ambiguous. Germline V lookup: CDR1 SGHRS, CDR2 YFSETQ. The CDR3 totals 15 residues. With 5 bases removed from V and 0 bases from J, the gap between germline ends came to 12 bases. CDR3 bases: TGCGCCAGCAGATCCGACCCATTAGCCAAAAACATTCAGTACTTC. It specifies CASRSDPLAKNIQYF.

This clonotype was observed many times. The V and J genes are TRBV5-5 and TRBJ1-1, with 7 bases identical to TRBD1. From germline, CDR1 is SGHKS and CDR2 YYEKEE (reference sequence). This CDR3 region has 14 residues. With 5 bases clipped from V and 6 bases from J, the junction kept 10 bases outside the gene matches. CDR3: CASRITGATAEAFF. DNA of the CDR3: TGTGCCAGCAGGATCACAGGGGCTACTGCTGAAGCTTTCTTT.

The chain employs TRBV28 and TRBJ1-1; a weak D match, TRBD1 (5 bases). V was pared by 4 bases and J by 3 bases, with 15 bases between. This CDR3 spans 15 amino acids. In germline, CDR1 is MDHEN, CDR2 SYDVKM. The CDR3 region has the DNA TGTGCCAGCAGTTCCCTCCAGGGTGGCTACACTGAAGCTTTCTTT. The encoded protein is CASSSLQGGYTEAFF.